A selection of T cell receptor beta chains follows, all from one sample in a study of shared clonotypes between healthy human individuals. Profiled with immunoSEQ multiplex PCR; TCRdb holds only in-frame clones, not every one. The sample shows hundreds of thousands of clones, around 90% of them seen only once. Source material: naive CD8+ T cells sorted from blood. These receptors were obtained from a man younger than 45 in good health. Each CDR3 is given with its conserved first and last residue. D genes are given only for firm matches. Clone size is shown for a subset of rows, as once, few, many or a class of expanded clone.

abundance	v_gene	d_gene	j_gene	len	CDR3nt	CDR3aa
.	TRBV4-3	.	TRBJ2-1	15	TGCGCCAGCAGCTCCCCCAGGGGTGGCTACAATGAGCAGTTCTTC	CASSSPRGGYNEQFF
.	TRBV9	.	TRBJ2-2	16	TGTGCCAGCAGCGTAGTCTCCAGGGCGAACACCGGGGAGCTGTTTTTT	CASSVVSRANTGELFF
.	TRBV28	TRBD1	TRBJ2-7	15	TGTGCCAGCACCCTCGAAGGACAGGGGAACTACGAGCAGTACTTC	CASTLEGQGNYEQYF
.	TRBV27	.	TRBJ2-1	12	TGTGCCAGCAGTGGCCGAGGCAATGAGCAGTTCTTC	CASSGRGNEQFF
.	TRBV5-4	.	TRBJ1-2	14	TGTGCCAGCAGCTTGGACAGGGTTGACTATGGCTACACCTTC	CASSLDRVDYGYTF
.	TRBV15	TRBD1	TRBJ2-7	18	TGTGCCACCAGCAGAGATCCCACCGAGACAGGGGTTTGGTACGAGCAGTACTTC	CATSRDPTETGVWYEQYF
.	TRBV11-2	.	TRBJ2-3	12	TGTGCCAGCAGCCCACAAGCAGATACGCAGTATTTT	CASSPQADTQYF
once	TRBV5-6	TRBD1	TRBJ1-2	16	TGTGCCAGCAGCTTCGGGACAGGGGAACACTACTATGGCTACACCTTC	CASSFGTGEHYYGYTF
.	TRBV2	.	TRBJ1-4	15	TGTGCCAGCAGTGAGGACGTTACAACTAATGAAAAACTGTTTTTT	CASSEDVTTNEKLFF
.	TRBV15	.	TRBJ2-1	17	TGTGCCACCAGCCCTGGGATAACTCAAAGGTCCTACAATGAGCAGTTCTTC	CATSPGITQRSYNEQFF
once	TRBV9	.	TRBJ2-1	14	TGTGCCAGCAGCGCGGAGGGCCCCTACAATGAGCAGTTCTTC	CASSAEGPYNEQFF
.	TRBV28	.	TRBJ1-3	16	TGTGCCAGCAGTTTTAAAGTGGGGGCGAGGGGAAACACCATATATTTT	CASSFKVGARGNTIYF
.	TRBV19	TRBD2	TRBJ2-3	16	TGTGCCAGTAGTATAGGGGCGACGGTAGCGGGAGATACGCAGTATTTT	CASSIGATVAGDTQYF
.	TRBV7-9	TRBD1	TRBJ1-2	18	TGTGCCAGCAGCTTTAGTGCCAATCCGGGACAGGGGAACTATGGCTACACCTTC	CASSFSANPGQGNYGYTF
.	TRBV1	.	TRBJ2-7	15	TGCACCGGCAGCCAGGCCCGGAGGGGGTCTGGCGAGCAGTACTTC	CTGSQARRGSGEQYF
.	TRBV5-4	.	TRBJ2-1	13	TGTGCCAGCAGCTTCTGGGGCCGTTATGAGCAGTTCTTC	CASSFWGRYEQFF
.	TRBV27	.	TRBJ1-5	19	TGTGCCAGCCCTTTATGGGGCTCCGACCCGATATATAGCAATCAGCCCCAGCATTTT	CASPLWGSDPIYSNQPQHF
.	TRBV9	.	TRBJ2-7	13	TGTGCCAGCAGCGTTTGGTCAGGGGACGAGCAGTACTTC	CASSVWSGDEQYF
.	TRBV7-9	TRBD2	TRBJ2-1	16	TGTGCCAGCAGCCCTATAGCGGGAGAGGCTGCCAATGAGCAGTTCTTC	CASSPIAGEAANEQFF
.	TRBV29-1	.	TRBJ2-6	15	TGCAGCGTTGAAGGAGGGTACTCTGGGGCCAACGTCCTGACTTTC	CSVEGGYSGANVLTF
.	TRBV5-4	.	TRBJ2-5	14	TGTGCCAGCAGCTTGGCAGGGTGGGGGGAGACCCAGTACTTC	CASSLAGWGETQYF
.	TRBV27	TRBD2	TRBJ2-7	15	TGTGCCAGCAGTTTGAGCGGGAGCACGTCCTACGAGCAGTACTTC	CASSLSGSTSYEQYF
.	TRBV5-6	TRBD1	TRBJ1-3	16	TGTGCCAGCAGCCCATGGGGACAGATCTCTGGAAACACCATATATTTT	CASSPWGQISGNTIYF
.	TRBV5-6	.	TRBJ2-2	12	TGTGCCAGCAGCTTGGTTGCCGGGGAGCTGTTTTTT	CASSLVAGELFF
.	TRBV2	.	TRBJ2-5	12	TGTGCCTCGCGGGGACAAGGAGAGACCCAGTACTTC	CASRGQGETQYF
.	TRBV28	TRBD2	TRBJ2-3	17	TGTGCCAGCAGTTCGCCCGGATTAGCGGGAGATCTAGATACGCAGTATTTT	CASSSPGLAGDLDTQYF
.	TRBV7-9	.	TRBJ2-1	16	TGTGCCAGCAGCTTAGATGGCGGGTCCGGCCCCCCCAAGCAGTTCTTC	CASSLDGGSGPPKQFF
.	TRBV5-1	.	TRBJ1-1	12	TGCGCCAGCAGCTTGCACAGGGATGAAGCTTTCTTT	CASSLHRDEAFF
.	TRBV28	.	TRBJ2-2	13	TGTGCCAGCAGCGGGACTTTCCCCGGGGAGCTGTTTTTT	CASSGTFPGELFF
few	TRBV5-1	TRBD2	TRBJ2-7	15	TGCGCCAGCAGCTCGGAGGGACTAGCGGGCTACGAGCAGTACTTC	CASSSEGLAGYEQYF
once	TRBV28	.	TRBJ1-5	14	TGTGCCAGCAGCCGGGTTTTCGGCAATCAGCCCCAGCATTTT	CASSRVFGNQPQHF
.	TRBV29-1	.	TRBJ2-2	10	TGCAGCGTTTGGACCGGGGAGCTGTTTTTT	CSVWTGELFF
.	TRBV4-1	.	TRBJ1-3	13	TGCGCCAGCGGGGGAGGGGCAGAAAACACCATATATTTT	CASGGGAENTIYF
.	TRBV27	TRBD1	TRBJ2-7	15	TGTGCCAGCAGTTCGACCTCAGGACAGGGCTACGAGCAGTACTTC	CASSSTSGQGYEQYF
.	TRBV10-1	TRBD1	TRBJ2-2	15	TGCGCCAGCAGTTCCGGACAGGGGTTAACCGGGGAGCTGTTTTTT	CASSSGQGLTGELFF
once	TRBV5-6	TRBD1	TRBJ2-1	15	TGTGCCAGCAGCTCATTTCGGACAGGGCACAATGAGCAGTTCTTC	CASSSFRTGHNEQFF
.	TRBV28	TRBD2	TRBJ2-4	13	TGTGCCAGCAGCCCGTCCACGGGAGGCATTCAGTACTTC	CASSPSTGGIQYF